This T cell receptor (beta chain) was sequenced for a study of shared clonotypes between healthy human individuals. V dropped 4 bases and J dropped 7 bases, with 18 bases sitting between them. The CDR3 is 15 amino acids. Germline lookup yields CDR1 SGHNT and CDR2 YYREEE (reference sequence). Sorted-subset replicate PCR reactions were performed with about 200 ng DNA, corresponding to about 32,000 T cell genomes. Sequencing was performed with immunoSEQ multiplex PCR; in TCRdb, only in-frame clones are kept and a portion is missing. Of about a million clones detected, roughly 77% appear once; the ten largest clones hold 0.89%.

The origin of this receptor is a man aged 18 to 35 in good health. Some clones in this sample may be carry-over from other donors' samples. V and J are TRBV5-4 and TRBJ2-1, with D possibly matching TRBD1 (10 bases). The sample was memory CD4+ T cells from PBMCs. Subset indicated: CD45RA-negative fraction. This CDR3 is CASSGTGAGGNEQFF. CDR3 DNA: TGTGCCAGCAGCGGGACAGGGGCGGGAGGGAATGAGCAGTTCTTC.